These 14 T cell receptor beta chains originate from one sample sequenced in a study of CD8 T cells in Susac syndrome. RNA in amounts of roughly 0.5 to 1 ug was reverse transcribed with random hexamers. TCRdb re-derived calls from the immunoSEQ multiplex PCR reads in MiXCR, one entry per CDR3 protein. The sample includes about 150,000 distinct CDR3 sequences, 95% to 96% of them seen just once. What was sequenced was CD8+ T cells from PBMCs. The receptors come from a human donor with multiple sclerosis.

V and J are TRBV30 and TRBJ2-7; TRBD2 matches 7 bases. Germline trimming cut 2 bases from V and 5 bases from J; bases unmatched to any gene: 9. Germline values: CDR1 GTSNPN, CDR2 SVGIG (reference sequence). CDR3 length: 14 amino acids. CDR3 bases: TGTGCCTGGAGTAGCGGGGCCGGATTGGACGAGCAGTACGTC. Its protein is CAWSSGAGLDEQYV.

In its sample, this clonotype was seen once. The chain couples TRBV15 to TRBJ2-4, with D uncertain. V was cut by 4 bases and J by 0 bases, with 13 bases left in between. CDR3 length: 16 amino acids. Germline V gene lookup returns CDR1 LNHNV and CDR2 YYDKDF (reference sequence). DNA for the CDR3: TGTGCCACCAGCACTTCGAGCGATCGAGCCAAAAACATTCAGTACTTC. This translates into CATSTSSDRAKNIQYF. Drawing the rest from reference TRBV15 and TRBJ2-4, the complete variable domain is DAMVIQNPRYQVTQFGKPVTLSCSQTLNHNVMYWYQQKSSQAPKLLFHYYDKDFNNEADTPDNFQSRRPNTSFCFLDIRSPGLGDTAMYLCATSTSSDRAKNIQYFGAGTRLSVL.

J is TRBJ1-1 and V is TRBV30, with 9 bases aligning to TRBD1. Germline loops: CDR1 GTSNPN, CDR2 SVGIG (reference sequence). V shed 1 base and J 8 bases; nucleotides not matched to a gene: 2. The CDR3 spans 12 residues. In DNA form, the CDR3 reads TGTGCCTGGAGTGGGGACAGGGCAGAAGCTTTCTTT. This sequence encodes CAWSGDRAEAFF.

The V gene is TRBV20-1, the J gene TRBJ2-7; 9 bases map to TRBD2. The J segment lost 1 base and the V segment lost 3 bases, leaving 4 bases of the junction unmatched. The CDR3 has 14 amino acids. Germline V gene data show CDR1 as DFQATT and CDR2 as SNEGSKA (reference sequence). CDR3 sequence: CSASSSGSSYEQYF. The CDR3 bases are TGCAGTGCTAGTAGTAGCGGGAGTTCCTACGAGCAGTACTTC.

The V gene is TRBV3-1, the J gene TRBJ2-3; possible D gene TRBD2, 5 bases. The V end was cut by 1 base, the J end by 2 bases, with 10 bases between. Germline CDR1 reads LGHDT; CDR2 reads YNNKEL (reference sequence). The CDR3 spans 15 residues. CDR3 DNA: TGTGCCAGCAGCCAAGTCCCGGGGTTCACAGATACGCAGTATTTT. Its translation is CASSQVPGFTDTQYF.

The gene calls are TRBV6-6 and TRBJ1-2, with D uncertain. Trimming took 5 bases from V and 1 from J, leaving 11 bases between them. Germline assignment: CDR1 MNHNY and CDR2 SVGAGI (reference sequence). The CDR3 totals 14 residues. The CDR3 here is CASSAGVINYGYTF. The DNA of the CDR3 is TGTGCCAGCAGTGCTGGGGTAATTAACTATGGCTACACCTTC.

This sequence joins TRBV27 and TRBJ2-3; D unresolved. Trimming took 3 bases from V and 3 from J, leaving 10 bases between them. The CDR3 extends over 14 amino acids. Looked up from germline, CDR1 is MNHEY and CDR2 is SMNVEV (reference sequence). The CDR3 loop is CASSFQSPTDTQYF. CDR3 in DNA: TGTGCCAGCAGTTTCCAATCCCCGACAGATACGCAGTATTTT.

The chain combines TRBV13 with TRBJ2-3; D is possibly TRBD2 (6 bases). Germline V gene sequence: CDR1 PRHDT, CDR2 FYEKMQ (reference sequence). V was trimmed by 8 bases and J by 4 bases, leaving 22 bases between them. This CDR3 is 16 amino acids long. The CDR3 coding sequence is TGTGCCAGCGCTCCTTCTCTAGCGCTTCCCCCAGATACGCAGTATTTT. Residues: CASAPSLALPPDTQYF.

The rearrangement uses TRBV12-3 or TRBV12-4 and TRBJ1-5; D remains ambiguous. The CDR3 is made up of 15 amino acids. With 2 bases removed from V and 2 bases from J, the gap between germline ends came to 10 bases. The DNA for the CDR3 is TGTGCCAGCAGTTTATCGTCCCCCGGCAATCAGCCCCAGCATTTT. Its protein product is CASSLSSPGNQPQHF.

J is TRBJ2-1 and V is TRBV5-1; tentatively, D is TRBD2 (5 bases). CDR1 and CDR2 (germline): SGHRS, YFSETQ. V was clipped by 0 bases and J by 6 bases, with 19 bases between them. This CDR3 comprises 17 residues. The DNA of the CDR3 is TGCGCCAGCAGCTTGGCCGGGGTCCTCGAGGGCCCCAATGAGCAGTTCTTC. Translating gives CASSLAGVLEGPNEQFF. The variable domain in full, completed from reference TRBV5-1 and TRBJ2-1, reads KAGVTQTPRYLIKTRGQQVTLSCSPISGHRSVSWYQQTPGQGLQFLFEYFSETQRNKGNFPGRFSGRQFSNSRSEMNVSTLELGDSALYLCASSLAGVLEGPNEQFFGPGTRLTVL.

Details on this clonotype: The junction differs from germline at one of its ends, possibly a read error. The chain has TRBV30 and TRBJ1-2; D possibly corresponds to TRBD1 (6 bases). Germline V gene lookup returns CDR1 GTSNPN and CDR2 SVGIG (reference sequence). The CDR3 is made up of 18 amino acids. CDR3 residues: CAWWGAGQQRVINYSYTF. Written as DNA, the CDR3 is TGTGCCTGGTGGGGGGCGGGCCAGCAACGAGTAATTAACTATAGCTACACCTTC.

This rearrangement joins TRBV27 to TRBJ2-3; D is unclear. The germline V gene encodes CDR1 MNHEY and CDR2 SMNVEV (reference sequence). Trimming cost V 3 bases and J 5 bases, with 6 bases left between them. The CDR3 length is 12 residues. CDR3 residues: CASSFTEDTQYF. The CDR3, as DNA: TGTGCCAGCAGTTTTACGGAAGATACGCAGTATTTT.

The chain combines TRBV12-3 or TRBV12-4 with TRBJ2-3, with D uncertain. The CDR3 covers 12 residues. V lost 7 bases and J 3 bases, leaving 8 bases between the germline ends. Here the CDR3 reads CASNQQTDTQYF. The DNA for the CDR3 is TGTGCCAGCAACCAACAAACAGATACGCAGTATTTT.

The rearrangement joins TRBV5-6 to TRBJ1-5; D ambiguous. V was shortened by 0 bases and J by 4 bases, with 14 bases between the two germline ends. Germline V lookup: CDR1 SGHDT, CDR2 YYEEEE. This CDR3 has 16 residues. The CDR3, as DNA: TGTGCCAGCAGCTTGGCCTCTAAAGGTATGAATCAGCCCCAGCATTTT. Encoded protein: CASSLASKGMNQPQHF. Full variable domain (remainder filled in from reference TRBV5-6 and TRBJ1-5): DAGVTQSPTHLIKTRGQQVTLRCSPKSGHDTVSWYQQALGQGPQFIFQYYEEEERQRGNFPDRFSGHQFPNYSSELNVNALLLGDSALYLCASSLASKGMNQPQHFGDGTRLSIL.